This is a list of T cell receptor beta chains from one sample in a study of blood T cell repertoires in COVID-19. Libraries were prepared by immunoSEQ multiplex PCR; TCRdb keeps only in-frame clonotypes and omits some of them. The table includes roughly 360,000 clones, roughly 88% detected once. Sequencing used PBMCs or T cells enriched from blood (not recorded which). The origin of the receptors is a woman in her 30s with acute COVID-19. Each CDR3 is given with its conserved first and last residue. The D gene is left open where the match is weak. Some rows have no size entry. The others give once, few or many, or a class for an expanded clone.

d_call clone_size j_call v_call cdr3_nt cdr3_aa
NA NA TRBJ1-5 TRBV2 TGTGCCAGCAGTGTGAACCAGGATAGCAATCAGCCCCAGCATTTT CASSVNQDSNQPQHF
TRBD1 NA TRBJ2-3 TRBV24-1 TGTGCCACCAGTGATGGAGGACAGGGGGCCACAGATACGCAGTATTTT CATSDGGQGATDTQYF
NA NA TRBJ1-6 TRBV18 TGTGCCAGCTCACTCGACAGGTATTCACCCCTCCACTTT CASSLDRYSPLHF
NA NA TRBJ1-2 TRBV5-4 TGTGCCAGCAGCTTGGCCGGGGGGCTTGGCTACACCTTC CASSLAGGLGYTF
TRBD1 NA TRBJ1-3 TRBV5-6 TGTGCCAGCAGCTTGGTAGGGGGCACGGACACCATATATTTT CASSLVGGTDTIYF
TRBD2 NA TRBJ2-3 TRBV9 TGTGCCAGCACCAGGGGGACTAGCGGGGGTTTGGATACGCAGTATTTT CASTRGTSGGLDTQYF
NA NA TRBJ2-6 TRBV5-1 TGCGCCAGCAGCTTGGGATTGGTTAGGGGCGGCGCTGGGGCCAACGTCCTGACTTTC CASSLGLVRGGAGANVLTF
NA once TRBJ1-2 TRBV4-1 TGCGCCAGCAGCCCCCAAGGGGCCGGTCCGACATATGGCTACACCTTC CASSPQGAGPTYGYTF
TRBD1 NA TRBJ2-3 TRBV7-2 TGTGCCAGCAGCCCATCGGGACAGATACTCACAGATACGCAGTATTTT CASSPSGQILTDTQYF
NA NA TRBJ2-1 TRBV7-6 TGTGCCAGCAGCCCCCCGCCCCCTCGCCGGGAATACAACAATGAGCAGTTCTTC CASSPPPPRREYNNEQFF
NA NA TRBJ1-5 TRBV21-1 TGTGCCAGCAACTCATCCAGGACACTCAATCAGCCCCAGCATTTT CASNSSRTLNQPQHF
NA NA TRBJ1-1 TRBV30 TGTGCCTGGAGGGTGCGGGGGGCAGGGACTGAAGCTTTCTTT CAWRVRGAGTEAFF
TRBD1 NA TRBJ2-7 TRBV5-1 TGCGCCAGCAGCTCGGACAGGGCTGCCGAGCAGTACTTC CASSSDRAAEQYF
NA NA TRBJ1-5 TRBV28 TGTGCCAGCAGCTTCAGCAGAGGAGAAGGCAATCAGCCCCAGCATTTT CASSFSRGEGNQPQHF
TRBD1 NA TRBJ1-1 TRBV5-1 TGCGCCAGCAGCAAGGAAGACAGGGGACTCACTGAAGCTTTCTTT CASSKEDRGLTEAFF
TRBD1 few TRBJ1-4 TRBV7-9 TGTGCCAGCAGCTTCCCGACGCGGACAGGGTCTAATGAAAAACTGTTTTTT CASSFPTRTGSNEKLFF
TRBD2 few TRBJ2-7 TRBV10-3 TGTGCCATCAGTGAGTCAGGGACTAGCTCCTACGAGCAGTACTTC CAISESGTSSYEQYF
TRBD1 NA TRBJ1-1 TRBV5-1 TGCGCCAGCAGCTCAGGGGACAGTCTCCCTGAAGCTTTCTTT CASSSGDSLPEAFF
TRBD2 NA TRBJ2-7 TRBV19 TGTGCCAGTAGTATGACTAGCGGGGTCTACGAGCAGTACTTC CASSMTSGVYEQYF
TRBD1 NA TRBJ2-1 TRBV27 TGTGCCAGCAGTAATACAGGGGGGAGGCACAATGAGCAGTTCTTC CASSNTGGRHNEQFF
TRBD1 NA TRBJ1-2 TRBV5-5 TGTGCCAGCAGCCCAACGAGCCGGGACAGGGAAGACTATGGCTACACCTTC CASSPTSRDREDYGYTF
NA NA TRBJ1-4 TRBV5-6 TGTGCCAGCAGCTTGACGGGTACAACTAATGAAAAACTGTTTTTT CASSLTGTTNEKLFF
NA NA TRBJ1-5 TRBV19 TGTGCCAGTAACGAGGGGGGGAGCAATCAGCCCCAGCATTTT CASNEGGSNQPQHF
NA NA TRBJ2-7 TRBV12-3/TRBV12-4 TGTGCCAGCAGTTTAGTACAATGGGAGCAGTACTTC CASSLVQWEQYF
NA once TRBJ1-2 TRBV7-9 TGTGCCAGCAGTATCCCGGCGGTAAGCTATGGCTACACCTTC CASSIPAVSYGYTF
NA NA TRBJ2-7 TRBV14 TGTGCCAGCAGCCGGACAGCTATGCCCTACGAGCAGTACTTC CASSRTAMPYEQYF
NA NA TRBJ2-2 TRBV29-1 TGCACCGCCGCACTAGTCCCCGGGGAGCTGTTTTTT CTAALVPGELFF
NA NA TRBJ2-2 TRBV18 TGTGCCAGCTCACCAAATCTCGCCGGGGAGCTGTTTTTT CASSPNLAGELFF
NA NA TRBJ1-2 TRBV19 TGTGCCAGTAGTAGAGGGGGAAGGGACTATGGCTACACCTTC CASSRGGRDYGYTF
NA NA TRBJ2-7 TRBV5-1 TGCGCCAGCAGCACTTCCAGCGCGGCTCTCGAGCAGTACTTC CASSTSSAALEQYF
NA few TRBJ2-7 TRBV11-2 TGTGCCAGCAGCTTCGGGGTTTCCTACGAGCAGTACTTC CASSFGVSYEQYF
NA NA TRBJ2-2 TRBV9 TGTGCCAGCAGCCCTACTCAGACTAGTTTGGCCGGGGAGCTGTTTTTT CASSPTQTSLAGELFF
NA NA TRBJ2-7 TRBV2 TGTGCCAGCAGACCGGAGGTTGGGGCCTACGAGCAGTACTTC CASRPEVGAYEQYF
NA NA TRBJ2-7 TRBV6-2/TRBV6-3 TGTGCCAGCAGCGAGACAGGATTACACGAGCAGTACTTC CASSETGLHEQYF
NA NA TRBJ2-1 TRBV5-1 TGCGCCAGCAGCTTGGGACGGGACAACATCTACAATGAGCAGTTCTTC CASSLGRDNIYNEQFF
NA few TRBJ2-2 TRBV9 TGTGCCAGCAGCGTAGGGACAGATTCCACCGGGGAGCTGTTTTTT CASSVGTDSTGELFF
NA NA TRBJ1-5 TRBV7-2 TGTGCCAGCAGCCGACAGGGCAATCAGCCCCAGCATTTT CASSRQGNQPQHF
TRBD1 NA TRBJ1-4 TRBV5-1 TGCGCCAGCAGCTTGGTTGGCAGGGGGCGGCGTGAAAAACTGTTTTTT CASSLVGRGRREKLFF
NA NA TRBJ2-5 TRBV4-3 TGCGCCAGCAGCTGCCCGGACAGAGTGCAAGAGACCCAGTACTTC CASSCPDRVQETQYF
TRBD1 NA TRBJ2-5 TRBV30 TGTGCCTGGAGTGTACTGCGGGACAGGGGAGGAAAAAGCCAAGAGACCCAGTACTTC CAWSVLRDRGGKSQETQYF
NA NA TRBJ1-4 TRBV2 TGTGCCAGCAGTGAACGGACAGCTGAAAAACTGTTTTTT CASSERTAEKLFF
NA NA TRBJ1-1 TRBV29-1 TGCAGCGTTGATGGACAGCTGAACACTGAAGCTTTCTTT CSVDGQLNTEAFF
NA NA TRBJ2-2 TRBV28 TGTGCCAGCAGTTTGGCGGGGGCGGGCCTTAACACCGGGGAGCTGTTTTTT CASSLAGAGLNTGELFF
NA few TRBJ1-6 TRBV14 TGTGCCAGCAGCCAAACATTGGATAATTCACCCCTCCACTTT CASSQTLDNSPLHF
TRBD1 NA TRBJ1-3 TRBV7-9 TGTGCCAGCAGCTTAGTCCCGACAGGGGAGAGCGCCATATATTTT CASSLVPTGESAIYF
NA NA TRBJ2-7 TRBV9 TGTGCCAGCAGCGCGGACTCCTTCGGGATGGCCTCCGAGCAGTACTTC CASSADSFGMASEQYF
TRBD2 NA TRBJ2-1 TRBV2 TGTGCCAGCAGTCCCTCCGCGGGGGGCTACAATGAGCAGTTCTTC CASSPSAGGYNEQFF
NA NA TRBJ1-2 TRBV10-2 TGCGCCACCCTTTTTCCCCTCTATGGCTACACCTTC CATLFPLYGYTF
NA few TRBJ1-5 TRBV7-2 TGTGCCAGCAGCACCGAGCGGGGGGCAGGACAGCCCCAGCATTTT CASSTERGAGQPQHF
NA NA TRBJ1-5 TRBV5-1 TGCGCCAGCAGCTTGGGGCCCCAGGGGCACGGACTCAATCAGCCCCAGCATTTT CASSLGPQGHGLNQPQHF
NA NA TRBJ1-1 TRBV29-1 TGCAGCGTGTGGCAGGGAAATCCTAACACTGAAGCTTTCTTT CSVWQGNPNTEAFF
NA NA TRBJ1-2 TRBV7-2 TGTGCCAGCAGCTTAGGGGGTAGAACAGGGAAGTACACCTTC CASSLGGRTGKYTF